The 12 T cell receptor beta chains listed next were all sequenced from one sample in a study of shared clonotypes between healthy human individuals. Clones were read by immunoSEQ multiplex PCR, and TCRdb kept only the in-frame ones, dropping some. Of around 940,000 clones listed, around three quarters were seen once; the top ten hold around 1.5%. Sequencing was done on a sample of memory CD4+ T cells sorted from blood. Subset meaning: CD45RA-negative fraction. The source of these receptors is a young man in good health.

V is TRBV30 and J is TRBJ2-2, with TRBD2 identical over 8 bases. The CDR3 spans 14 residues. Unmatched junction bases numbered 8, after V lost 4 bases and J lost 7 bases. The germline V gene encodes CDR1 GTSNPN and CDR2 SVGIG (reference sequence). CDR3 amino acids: CAWNQRGRLGELFF. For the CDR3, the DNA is TGTGCCTGGAATCAGCGCGGGAGGCTCGGGGAGCTGTTTTTT.

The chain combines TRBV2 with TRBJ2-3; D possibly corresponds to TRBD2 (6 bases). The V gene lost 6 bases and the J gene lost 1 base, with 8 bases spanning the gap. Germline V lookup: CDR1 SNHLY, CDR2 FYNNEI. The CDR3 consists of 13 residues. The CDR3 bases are TGTGCCAGCAGGCCTAGCGGCACAGATACGCAGTATTTT. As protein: CASRPSGTDTQYF.

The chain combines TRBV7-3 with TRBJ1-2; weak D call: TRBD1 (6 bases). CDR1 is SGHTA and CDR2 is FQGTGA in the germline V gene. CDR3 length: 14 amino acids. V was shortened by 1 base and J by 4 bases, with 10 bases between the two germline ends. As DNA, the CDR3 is TGTGCCAGCAGCTTAAATGGGGGCGGCTATGGCTACACCTTC. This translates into CASSLNGGGYGYTF.

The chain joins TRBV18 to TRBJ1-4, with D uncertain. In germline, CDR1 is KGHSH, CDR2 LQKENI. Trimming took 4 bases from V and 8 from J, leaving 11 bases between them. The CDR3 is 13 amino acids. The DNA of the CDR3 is TGTGCCAGCTCACAGCTTCGTGGGGAAAAACTGTTTTTT. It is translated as CASSQLRGEKLFF.

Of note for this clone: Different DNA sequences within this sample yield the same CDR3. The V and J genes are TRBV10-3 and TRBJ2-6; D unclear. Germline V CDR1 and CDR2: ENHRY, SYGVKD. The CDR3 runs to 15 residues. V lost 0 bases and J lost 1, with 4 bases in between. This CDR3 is CAISESGSGANVLTF. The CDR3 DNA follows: TGTGCCATCAGTGAGTCGGGGTCTGGGGCCAACGTCCTGACTTTC.

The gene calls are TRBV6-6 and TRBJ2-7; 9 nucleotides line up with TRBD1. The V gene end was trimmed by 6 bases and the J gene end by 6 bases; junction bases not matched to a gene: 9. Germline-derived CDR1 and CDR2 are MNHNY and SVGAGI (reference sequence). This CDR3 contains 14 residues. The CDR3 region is CASSKQGAQAEQYF. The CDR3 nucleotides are TGTGCCAGCAGCAAACAGGGGGCCCAAGCCGAGCAGTACTTC.

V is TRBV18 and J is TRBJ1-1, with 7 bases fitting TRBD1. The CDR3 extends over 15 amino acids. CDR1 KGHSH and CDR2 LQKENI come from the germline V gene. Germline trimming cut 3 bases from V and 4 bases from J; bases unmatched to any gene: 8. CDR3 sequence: CASSPLTGAGTEAFF. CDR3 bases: TGTGCCAGCTCACCTCTTACAGGGGCCGGCACTGAAGCTTTCTTT.

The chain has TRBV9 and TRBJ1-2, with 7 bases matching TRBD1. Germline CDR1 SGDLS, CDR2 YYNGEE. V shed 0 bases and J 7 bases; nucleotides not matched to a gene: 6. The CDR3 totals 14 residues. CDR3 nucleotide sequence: TGTGCCAGCAGCGTAGCTGACAGGGAGGGTGGCTACACCTTC. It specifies CASSVADREGGYTF.

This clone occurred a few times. The CDR3 here is CASSDRGGVYGYTF. Written as DNA, the CDR3 is TGCGCCAGCAGCGACAGGGGAGGGGTTTATGGCTACACCTTC. The rearrangement uses TRBV5-1 and TRBJ1-2; 8 bases are shared with TRBD1. Losses at the gene ends were 4 bases for V and 5 bases for J; bases not matched to a gene: 7. The CDR3 is 14 residues long. Germline V gives CDR1 SGHRS, CDR2 YFSETQ.

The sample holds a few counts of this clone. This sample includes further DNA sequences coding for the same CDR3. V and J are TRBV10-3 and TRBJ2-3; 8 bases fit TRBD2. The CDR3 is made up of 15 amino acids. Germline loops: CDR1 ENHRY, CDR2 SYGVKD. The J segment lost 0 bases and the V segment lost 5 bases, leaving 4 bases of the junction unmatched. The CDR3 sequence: CAISRTSGSTDTQYF. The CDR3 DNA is TGTGCCATCAGTCGAACTAGCGGAAGCACAGATACGCAGTATTTT.

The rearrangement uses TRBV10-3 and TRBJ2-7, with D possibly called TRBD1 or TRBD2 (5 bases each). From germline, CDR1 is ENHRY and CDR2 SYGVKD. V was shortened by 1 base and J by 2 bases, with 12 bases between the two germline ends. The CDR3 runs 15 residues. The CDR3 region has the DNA TGTGCCATCAGTGAGTTCGGGACGGGAACCTACGAGCAGTACTTC. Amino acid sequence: CAISEFGTGTYEQYF.

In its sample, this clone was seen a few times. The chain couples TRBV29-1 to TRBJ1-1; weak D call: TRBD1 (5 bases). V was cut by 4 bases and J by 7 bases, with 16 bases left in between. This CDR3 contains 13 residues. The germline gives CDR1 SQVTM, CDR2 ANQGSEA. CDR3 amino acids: CSVGRSGQGEAFF. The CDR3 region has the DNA TGCAGCGTTGGGCGTTCAGGGCAGGGTGAAGCTTTCTTT.